Below, 22 T cell receptor beta chains from the same sample are listed, as sequenced in a study of response to subunit inactivated influenza vaccine. MiXCR, run by TCRdb on the RT-PCR reads, gives a single entry per CDR3 protein. This table holds approximately 700,000 distinct CDR3 sequences, roughly 14% found once. The sequencing here drew on PBMCs from blood, taken approximately 12 days after vaccination. Source of these receptors: a man aged 50-59 years who received an inactivated influenza vaccine.

This clonotype was detected many times. The genes are TRBV20-1 and TRBJ2-1; weak D call: TRBD1 (5 bases). Germline V gene data show CDR1 as DFQATT and CDR2 as SNEGSKA (reference sequence). V lost 2 bases to trimming and J lost 1 base, with 15 bases between them. This CDR3 spans 16 amino acids. CDR3 amino acids: CSARPTVRASYNEQFF. Here the CDR3 DNA reads TGCAGTGCTAGACCGACAGTAAGGGCTTCCTACAATGAGCAGTTCTTC.

V usage is TRBV30 and J usage is TRBJ2-6, with D unclear. Trimming cost V 0 bases and J 2 bases, with 5 bases left between them. This CDR3 contains 14 residues. Germline V CDR1 and CDR2: GTSNPN, SVGIG (reference sequence). The CDR3 DNA reads TGTGCCTGGAGTGTTGGGGCTGGGGCCAACGTCCTGACTTTC. This codes for CAWSVGAGANVLTF.

The rearrangement uses TRBV11-2 and TRBJ2-4, with a possible D match to TRBD2 (5 bases). This CDR3 is 13 amino acids long. CDR1 is SGHAT and CDR2 is FQNNGV in the germline V gene. V lost 3 bases and J lost 6, with 9 bases in between. CDR3 region: CASSFRRGNIQYF. The CDR3 DNA sequence: TGTGCCAGCAGCTTCAGACGGGGAAACATTCAGTACTTC.

This clonotype was observed a few times. This chain connects TRBV7-2 to TRBJ2-2; D is ambiguous. Germline CDR1 and CDR2: SGHTA and FQGNSA. CDR3 length: 16 amino acids. The ends were cut back, 1 base at V and 0 bases at J, with 9 bases in the middle. CDR3 DNA: TGTGCCAGCAGCTTAGGGCGGATCGCGAACACCGGGGAGCTGTTTTTT. Protein: CASSLGRIANTGELFF. Full variable domain (remainder filled in from reference TRBV7-2 and TRBJ2-2): GAGVSQSPSNKVTEKGKDVELRCDPISGHTALYWYRQSLGQGLEFLIYFQGNSAPDKSGLPSDRFSAERTGGSVSTLTIQRTQQEDSAVYLCASSLGRIANTGELFFGEGSRLTVL.

In this sample, this clonotype turned up many times. This rearrangement joins TRBV20-1 to TRBJ2-3; unclear D gene. The CDR3 extends over 10 amino acids. From germline, CDR1 is DFQATT and CDR2 SNEGSKA (reference sequence). Between the trimmed V and J ends, which lost 3 bases and 6 bases, there was a span of 4 bases. The CDR3 DNA reads as TGCAGTGCTAGGCGGGATACGCAGTATTTT. Translating it yields CSARRDTQYF.

Only a few counts were recorded for this clonotype. The chain combines TRBV7-9 with TRBJ2-2, with D perhaps assigned TRBD1 or TRBD2 (6 bases each). The CDR3 is 15 residues long. Looked up from germline, CDR1 is SEHNR and CDR2 is FQNEAQ (reference sequence). Trimming removed 4 bases at V and 5 bases at J, with 14 bases between. The CDR3 spells CASSSYRGTTGELFF. In nucleotides, the CDR3 is TGTGCCAGCAGCTCATATAGGGGGACTACCGGGGAGCTGTTTTTT.

About this clonotype itself: A much bigger clone sits one base away, suggesting this may be a read error. The rearrangement joins TRBV9 to TRBJ2-2; TRBD1 is a possible D gene (6 bases). This CDR3 is built from 15 residues. Germline V lookup: CDR1 SGDLS, CDR2 YYNGEE. Trimming took 6 bases from V and 5 from J, leaving 17 bases between them. This chain's CDR3 is CASNAHTGQTGELFF. The CDR3 DNA reads as TGTGCCAGCAACGCTCACACAGGGCAAACCGGGGAGCTGTTTTTT.

This clonotype was seen repeatedly, ten times or more. The CDR3 region has the DNA TGCAGCGTTGAATTACTAGCCTTTTCTTTTAATGAGCAGTTCTTC. It translates to CSVELLAFSFNEQFF. The V and J genes are TRBV29-1 and TRBJ2-1; D may be TRBD2 (6 bases). The CDR3 runs 15 residues. CDR1 is SQVTM and CDR2 is ANQGSEA in the germline V gene. Trimming took 2 bases from V and 7 from J, leaving 18 bases between them.

This clonotype was counted many times. The chain joins TRBV29-1 to TRBJ2-5, with D tentatively TRBD2 (5 bases). The CDR3 has 12 amino acids. Germline CDR1 and CDR2: SQVTM and ANQGSEA. Between the trimmed V and J ends, which lost 6 bases and 1 base, there was a span of 9 bases. This chain's CDR3 is CSVGSGQETQYF. The CDR3 coding sequence is TGCAGCGTGGGGAGCGGCCAAGAGACCCAGTACTTC.

CDR3 sequence (DNA): TGCGCCAGCAGCCAGCGGGGGGGCCTCACAGATACGCAGTATTTT. Encoded protein: CASSQRGGLTDTQYF. The V call is TRBV10-1, the J call TRBJ2-3; 10 bases agree with TRBD2. After removal of 6 bases from V and 2 bases from J, the junction contained 5 bases not matched to a gene. This CDR3 is 15 amino acids long. CDR1 is WNHNN and CDR2 is SYGVQD in the germline V gene (reference sequence).

This clonotype has a handful of counts. The chain uses TRBV12-3 or TRBV12-4 and TRBJ1-1; D perhaps matches TRBD1 (6 bases). V was trimmed by 7 bases and J by 0 bases, leaving 15 bases between them. There are 15 residues in the CDR3. CDR3 protein: CASTLGGHLNTEAFF. Written as DNA, the CDR3 is TGTGCCAGCACCCTAGGGGGGCACCTGAACACTGAAGCTTTCTTT.

This rearrangement joins TRBV12-3 or TRBV12-4 to TRBJ2-5; TRBD2 matches at 13 bases. This CDR3 spans 17 amino acids. The junction had 6 bases not matched to a gene; V was cut back by 1 base and J by 4 bases. The CDR3 spells CASSLGLAGGSGETQYF. The CDR3 DNA sequence: TGTGCCAGCAGTTTAGGACTAGCGGGGGGATCAGGAGAGACCCAGTACTTC.

The genes are TRBV20-1 and TRBJ2-1, with no clear D. V gave up 0 bases and J gave up 5 bases, with 11 bases separating them. From germline, CDR1 is DFQATT and CDR2 SNEGSKA (reference sequence). CDR3 length: 14 amino acids. DNA of the CDR3: TGCAGTGCTAGAGATCTCGGCTCGCACAATGAGCAGTTCTTC. The encoded protein is CSARDLGSHNEQFF.

This clonotype was seen many times. V and J are TRBV28 and TRBJ1-2, with D perhaps TRBD1 (6 bases). Germline CDR1 and CDR2: MDHEN and SYDVKM. The CDR3 has 11 residues. V shed 8 bases and J shed 8 bases, with 12 bases lying between them. CDR3 DNA: TGTGCCAGCGGGGGTGACAGGGGCTACACCTTC. This codes for CASGGDRGYTF.

The chain links TRBV7-6 to TRBJ2-1, with 12 bases fitting TRBD2. The ends lost 0 bases at V and 0 bases at J; junction bases unmatched: 3. CDR1 is SGHVS and CDR2 is FNYEAQ in the germline V gene. The CDR3 runs to 18 residues. This CDR3 is CASSLAPLAGGSYNEQFF. CDR3 DNA sequence: TGTGCCAGCAGCTTAGCACCACTAGCGGGGGGCTCCTACAATGAGCAGTTCTTC.

V usage is TRBV2 and J usage is TRBJ2-7; TRBD2 matches at 13 bases. The CDR3 has 15 amino acids. The germline V gene has CDR1 SNHLY and CDR2 FYNNEI. The V segment lost 10 bases and the J segment 2 bases; nucleotides outside the gene matches: 8. The CDR3 DNA follows: TGTGCCAACCGCCCCGGGACTAGCGGGACCTACGAGCAGTACTTC. This sequence encodes CANRPGTSGTYEQYF.

This clonotype was observed a handful of times. This chain uses TRBV24-1 with TRBJ1-1; TRBD1 matches 9 bases. Germline CDR1 KGHDR, CDR2 SFDVKD. V lost 2 bases to trimming and J lost 8 bases; unmatched junction nucleotides: 2. This CDR3 is 13 amino acids long. The CDR3 here is CATSDWDRAEAFF. The CDR3 DNA is TGTGCCACCAGTGATTGGGACAGGGCAGAAGCTTTCTTT.

The rearrangement links TRBV3-1 to TRBJ2-7; 12 nucleotides agree with TRBD1. V lost 8 bases to trimming and J lost 7 bases; unmatched junction nucleotides: 9. In germline, CDR1 is LGHDT, CDR2 YNNKEL (reference sequence). This CDR3 contains 14 residues. The CDR3 loop is CASSRGQGAWEQYF. DNA for the CDR3: TGTGCCAGCTCCCGGGGACAGGGGGCATGGGAGCAGTACTTC.

The chain combines TRBV19 with TRBJ1-6; 9 nucleotides match TRBD1. The CDR3 covers 15 residues. V was clipped by 6 bases and J by 15 bases; unmatched bases: 15. In germline, CDR1 is LNHDA, CDR2 SQIVND (reference sequence). The CDR3 DNA reads as TGTGCCAGTAGGCAACCGGGACAGGGTAATTCAGGCCTCCACTTT. Translating gives CASRQPGQGNSGLHF.

This clonotype was counted a few times. The chain links TRBV24-1 to TRBJ2-1; 8 bases agree with TRBD1. CDR3 size: 16 residues. V dropped 3 bases and J dropped 8; count of bases not matched to a gene: 11. The germline CDR1 and CDR2 sequences are KGHDR and SFDVKD. The CDR3 DNA sequence: TGTGCCACCAGTGATGGGACAGGCCCAAGGAGGCATGAGCAGTTCTTC. This translates into CATSDGTGPRRHEQFF.

This clonotype was recorded a few times. This chain connects TRBV20-1 to TRBJ2-7; a weak D match, TRBD2 (6 bases). Trimming stripped 6 bases from V and 0 bases from J, with 21 bases between. This CDR3 contains 16 residues. In germline, CDR1 is DFQATT, CDR2 SNEGSKA (reference sequence). In nucleotides, the CDR3 is TGCAGTGCCACCCCCGCCGGGACTTGGAGCTCCTACGAGCAGTACTTC. The encoded protein is CSATPAGTWSSYEQYF.

The chain joins TRBV3-1 to TRBJ2-4, with D possibly matching TRBD2 (5 bases). Per germline, CDR1 LGHDT and CDR2 YNNKEL (reference sequence). V gave up 3 bases and J gave up 4 bases, with 7 bases separating them. The CDR3 has 13 residues. The CDR3, as DNA: TGTGCCAGCAGCCAGGGAGAGAAAAACATTCAGTACTTC. It is translated as CASSQGEKNIQYF. Complete variable domain (other parts from reference TRBV3-1 and TRBJ2-4): DTAVSQTPKYLVTQMGNDKSIKCEQNLGHDTMYWYKQDSKKFLKIMFSYNNKELIINETVPNRFSPKSPDKAHLNLHINSLELGDSAVYFCASSQGEKNIQYFGAGTRLSVL.